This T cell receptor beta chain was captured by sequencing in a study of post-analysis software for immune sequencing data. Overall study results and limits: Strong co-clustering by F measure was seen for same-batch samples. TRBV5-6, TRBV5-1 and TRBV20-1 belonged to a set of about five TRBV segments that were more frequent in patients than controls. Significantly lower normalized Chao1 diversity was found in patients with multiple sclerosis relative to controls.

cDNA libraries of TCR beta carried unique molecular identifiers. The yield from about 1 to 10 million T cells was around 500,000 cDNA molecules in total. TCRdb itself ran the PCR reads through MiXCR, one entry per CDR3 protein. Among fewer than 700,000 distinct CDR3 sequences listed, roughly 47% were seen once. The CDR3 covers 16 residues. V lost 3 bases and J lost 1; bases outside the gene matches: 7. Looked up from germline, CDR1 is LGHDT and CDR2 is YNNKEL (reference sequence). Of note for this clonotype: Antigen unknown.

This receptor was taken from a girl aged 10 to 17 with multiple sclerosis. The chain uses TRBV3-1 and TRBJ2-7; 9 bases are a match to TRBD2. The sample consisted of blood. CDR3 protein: CASSHYEREASYEQYF. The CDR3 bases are TGTGCCAGCAGCCATTATGAGCGGGAGGCTTCCTACGAGCAGTACTTC.